This T cell receptor (beta chain) was identified during a study of blood T cell repertoires in COVID-19. About the study: PBMCs, B-cell-depleted T cells, or T cells were the source of the cDNA or gDNA that made up the material.

Participants reported their clinical history, and cohort assignment relied on those reports. The junction had 4 bases not matched to a gene; V was cut back by 3 bases and J by 7 bases. CDR1 and CDR2 from the germline V gene are MRHNA and SNTAGT. CDR3 length: 15 amino acids. Using immunoSEQ multiplex PCR, the repertoire was profiled, and TCRdb retains in-frame clones only, with some absent. The repertoire holds more than 150,000 clones, with roughly three quarters as singletons. The J gene is TRBJ2-3, the V gene TRBV6-4; 13 bases map to TRBD2. The specimen was PBMCs or T cells enriched from blood (not recorded which). This receptor was taken from a man between 60 and 75 years old who had been exposed to COVID-19. The CDR3 is CASSELAGGPNTQYF. The CDR3 bases are TGTGCCAGCAGTGAACTAGCGGGAGGGCCGAATACGCAGTATTTT.